This TCR beta chain was identified in a study of T cells in Graves' hyperthyroidism and ophthalmopathy. Study-wide findings and caveats: Blood also showed most of the thyroid clonotypes that were expanded above 0.001.

Per germline, CDR1 DFQATT and CDR2 SNEGSKA (reference sequence). The CDR3 is 17 residues long. Trimming cost V 0 bases and J 1 base; bases outside gene matches: 6. On this clonotype itself: Its matching antigen is unknown.

The TCR beta CDR3 regions underwent amplification using RNA transcripts as the source. HTBI primers were used for first-round RT-PCR of the TCR CDR3. Using its own MiXCR run on the multiplex PCR reads, TCRdb lists one record per CDR3 protein. The sample contains fewer than 450,000 distinct CDR3 sequences, under 20% of which appear only once. This sequence was found in a man between 18 and 35 years old with Graves' ophthalmopathy. The rearrangement links TRBV20-1 to TRBJ2-5; TRBD2 aligns across 12 bases. The sequenced sample consisted of blood. The CDR3 is CSARDRASGGAQETQYF. The DNA of the CDR3 is TGCAGTGCTAGAGATCGTGCTAGCGGGGGGGCCCAAGAGACCCAGTACTTC.